The next 2 T cell receptor beta chains were all read from a single sample in a study of cytomegalovirus exposure and HLA in healthy donors. 60 Vbeta and 13 Jbeta primers were used in PCR. The method was immunoSEQ multiplex PCR; TCRdb's version includes in-frame clones alone and lacks a portion of them. The profile shows 55,000 to 85,000 clones, 80% to 90% of them singletons. Sequencing input: PBMCs. Every receptor here comes from a woman younger than 45 in good health and CMV-seronegative.

This chain connects TRBV13 to TRBJ2-7; D gene unclear. The V gene lost 4 bases and the J gene lost 1 base, with 8 bases spanning the gap. Germline V gene lookup returns CDR1 PRHDT and CDR2 FYEKMQ (reference sequence). This CDR3 has 13 amino acids. The CDR3 bases are TGTGCCAGCAGCTCCCCCGGGTCCTACGAGCAGTACTTC. Its translation is CASSSPGSYEQYF.

This chain joins TRBV7-8 and TRBJ2-7; TRBD2 aligns across 8 bases. Per germline, CDR1 SGHVS and CDR2 FQNEAQ. The CDR3 runs 16 residues. The trim removed 5 bases at V and 5 bases at J, leaving 14 bases unmatched. The CDR3 reads CASSPRGLAGGDEQYF. In DNA, the CDR3 is TGTGCCAGCAGCCCCCGGGGATTGGCGGGAGGTGACGAGCAGTACTTC.